The clone carrying this T cell receptor (beta chain) was observed a few times. Amplification of TCR beta CDR3 regions was performed using RNA transcripts as template. Researchers ran a first-round RT-PCR on the TCR CDR3 using the HTBI primer set. TCRdb passed the multiplex PCR reads through MiXCR, listing each CDR3 protein once. This table has about 530,000 distinct CDR3 sequences, 15% to 20% appearing once. This entry is derived from a study of T cells in Graves' hyperthyroidism and ophthalmopathy. V lost 1 base to trimming and J lost 0 bases; unmatched junction nucleotides: 5. This CDR3 contains 18 residues. Germline V gives CDR1 LGHDT, CDR2 YNNKEL (reference sequence).

What was sequenced was blood. J is TRBJ2-3 and V is TRBV3-1, with 12 bases aligning to TRBD2. This receptor was taken from a woman younger than 35 with Graves' ophthalmopathy. The CDR3 region has the DNA TGTGCCAGCAGCCAAGGGCTAGCGGGGGGGTATAGCACAGATACGCAGTATTTT. Its protein product is CASSQGLAGGYSTDTQYF.